Included here is one T cell receptor beta chain sequence, with context. This specimen comes from a study of T cell changes during pregnancy in multiple sclerosis. This table comes from immunoSEQ multiplex PCR, and its TCRdb copy is limited to in-frame clones, with some not included. This sample has tens of thousands of clones, with about 90% found just once. The CDR3 runs 13 residues. Germline V gives CDR1 MDHEN, CDR2 SYDVKM. Germline trimming cut 7 bases from V and 8 bases from J; bases unmatched to any gene: 6. Sequencing used peripheral blood, obtained in the first trimester of pregnancy. The chain joins TRBV28 to TRBJ2-1; TRBD2 agrees at 9 bases. The sequence came from a female donor in good health, enrolled as a control in a pregnancy study. DNA for the CDR3: TGTGCCAGCACGCTAGCGGGATACCATGAGCAGTTCTTC. As protein: CASTLAGYHEQFF.